The 27 T cell receptor beta chains presented below share a single source sample, sequenced in a study of blood T cell repertoires in COVID-19. Using immunoSEQ multiplex PCR, the repertoire was profiled, and TCRdb retains in-frame clones only, with some absent. The sample has 65,000 to 95,000 clones; roughly 78% are singletons. The sequenced sample was peripheral blood. These receptor sequences come from a man between 60 and 75 years old with COVID-19, enrolled during active disease.

The genes are TRBV11-2 and TRBJ2-5; D perhaps matches TRBD2 (6 bases). The CDR3 totals 14 residues. Trimming took off 3 bases at V and 5 bases at J, with 13 bases between the two ends. In germline, CDR1 is SGHAT, CDR2 FQNNGV. CDR3 in DNA: TGTGCCAGCAGCTTGGAGGGGTTGCGGGAGACCCAGTACTTC. Translated, it gives CASSLEGLRETQYF.

A word on this clone: The germline gene is not matched at one end of the junction; a read error may be the cause. The V gene is TRBV7-7, the J gene TRBJ2-5; D perhaps matches TRBD2 (5 bases). The CDR3 runs 13 residues. Germline CDR1 reads SSHAT; CDR2 reads FNYEAQ (reference sequence). CDR3 loop: CASSLELAATQYF. The CDR3, as DNA: TGTGCTAGCAGCTTAGAGCTAGCAGCGACCCAGTACTTC.

The chain is built from TRBV3-1 (or the pseudogene TRBV3-2) and TRBJ1-1; 8 bases are a match to TRBD1. Germline assignment: CDR1 LGHDT and CDR2 YNNKEL (reference sequence). This CDR3 has 13 residues. Trimming cost V 6 bases and J 7 bases; bases outside gene matches: 7. CDR3 protein: CASRHQGALEAFF. The CDR3 region has the DNA TGTGCCAGCAGACACCAGGGGGCCCTTGAAGCTTTCTTT.

The chain is built from TRBV4-1 and TRBJ2-2, with D maybe TRBD1 (6 bases). CDR1 MGHRA and CDR2 YSYEKL come from the germline V gene. V shed 2 bases and J shed 5 bases, with 15 bases lying between them. The CDR3 sequence is 16 residues long. CDR3 bases: TGCGCCAGCAGCCAAATTGGGAGTACAGGGACCGGGGAGCTGTTTTTT. Translated, it gives CASSQIGSTGTGELFF.

V is TRBV4-2 and J is TRBJ1-1; 11 positions agree with TRBD1. The CDR3 contains 14 residues. In germline, CDR1 is LGHNA, CDR2 YNFKEQ. Trimming cost V 1 base and J 6 bases; bases outside gene matches: 1. CDR3 residues: CASSQVGQGAEAFF. The CDR3 bases are TGTGCCAGCAGCCAAGTGGGACAGGGGGCTGAAGCTTTCTTT.

The chain carries TRBV27 and TRBJ2-7; the D gene is possibly TRBD1 (6 bases). The CDR3 contains 12 residues. Per the germline V gene, CDR1 is MNHEY and CDR2 is SMNVEV (reference sequence). V was clipped by 3 bases and J by 5 bases, with 8 bases between them. The CDR3 protein is CASSLRGNEQYF. The CDR3 DNA sequence: TGTGCCAGCAGTTTGAGGGGGAACGAGCAGTACTTC.

The V call is TRBV3-1 (or the pseudogene TRBV3-2), the J call TRBJ2-1, with TRBD2 matching 7 bases. The CDR3 is 13 residues long. From germline, CDR1 is LGHDT and CDR2 YNNKEL (reference sequence). After removal of 0 bases from V and 9 bases from J, the junction contained 2 bases not matched to a gene. The CDR3 DNA is TGTGCCAGCAGCCAAGATGGGGGGGGTGAGCAGTTCTTC. Its protein is CASSQDGGGEQFF.

This clone was observed a handful of times. The chain recombines TRBV11-2 with TRBJ2-7, with 9 nucleotides matching TRBD2. V lost 0 bases, J lost 0 bases, and 6 bases stayed unmatched. CDR3 size: 17 residues. From germline, CDR1 is SGHAT and CDR2 FQNNGV. CDR3 loop: CASSLEVTSGSSYEQYF. The CDR3 DNA follows: TGTGCCAGCAGCTTAGAGGTGACTAGCGGTAGCTCCTACGAGCAGTACTTC.

CDR3 region: CASSSTLANYGYTF. The DNA of the CDR3 is TGTGCCAGCAGCTCGACACTAGCTAACTATGGCTACACCTTC. This chain links TRBV7-9 with TRBJ1-2; no clear D gene. This CDR3 contains 14 residues. Germline V lookup: CDR1 SEHNR, CDR2 FQNEAQ (reference sequence). With 4 bases removed from V and 0 bases from J, the gap between germline ends came to 9 bases.

The chain combines TRBV18 with TRBJ1-1; D call uncertain. The V gene's germline CDR1 is KGHSH and CDR2 LQKENI. The germline V and J ends were trimmed by 3 bases and 1 base, with 15 bases remaining between them. The CDR3 runs to 16 residues. CDR3 in DNA: TGTGCCAGCTCACCCTCCGTGGAGTGGAGGAACACTGAAGCTTTCTTT. Protein sequence: CASSPSVEWRNTEAFF.

Here the CDR3 reads CASRWGGVETQYF. The CDR3 nucleotides are TGTGCCAGCAGATGGGGCGGGGTAGAGACCCAGTACTTC. The chain uses TRBV12-3 or TRBV12-4 and TRBJ2-5; D may be TRBD2 (6 bases). This CDR3 is built from 13 residues. Trimming removed 6 bases at V and 4 bases at J, with 12 bases between.

The genes are TRBV5-1 and TRBJ2-2; 14 nucleotides line up with TRBD2. From germline, CDR1 is SGHRS and CDR2 YFSETQ. The V segment lost 3 bases and the J segment 1 base; nucleotides outside the gene matches: 5. The CDR3 is made up of 18 amino acids. CDR3 protein: CASSYTGTSGRNTGELFF. The CDR3 DNA reads TGCGCCAGCAGCTACACCGGGACTAGCGGGAGGAACACCGGGGAGCTGTTTTTT.

This sequence joins TRBV18 and TRBJ1-4; D not resolved. The CDR3 totals 14 residues. Trimming took off 3 bases at V and 6 bases at J, with 11 bases between the two ends. Looked up from germline, CDR1 is KGHSH and CDR2 is LQKENI. In DNA form, the CDR3 reads TGTGCCAGCTCACCCCTAGCTCTGGATGAAAAACTGTTTTTT. Translation gives CASSPLALDEKLFF.

The chain carries TRBV5-6 and TRBJ1-2; perhaps TRBD1 as D (5 bases). Trimming took 0 bases from V and 7 from J, leaving 16 bases between them. CDR3 size: 15 residues. Germline values: CDR1 SGHDT, CDR2 YYEEEE. The CDR3 bases are TGTGCCAGCAGCTTGGGTACATTGAAGCAGGGTGGCTACACCTTC. Its translation is CASSLGTLKQGGYTF.

The V and J genes are TRBV5-6 and TRBJ2-7, with 9 bases that match TRBD1. This CDR3 contains 14 residues. V lost 5 bases to trimming and J lost 3 bases; unmatched junction nucleotides: 6. The germline V gene encodes CDR1 SGHDT and CDR2 YYEEEE. This CDR3 reads CASSVGTGIYEQYF. The DNA of the CDR3 is TGTGCCAGCAGTGTTGGGACAGGGATCTACGAGCAGTACTTC.

The CDR3 region is CASSIGVLAADYEQYF. As DNA, the CDR3 is TGTGCCAGTAGTATAGGGGTACTAGCGGCTGACTACGAGCAGTACTTC. The V and J genes are TRBV19 and TRBJ2-7; 8 bases align to TRBD2. CDR3 length: 16 residues. Germline CDR1 and CDR2: LNHDA and SQIVND (reference sequence). V shed 1 base, J shed 3 bases, and the junction held 8 bases outside the gene matches.

This clone was detected a few times. The chain uses TRBV7-9 and TRBJ1-3; 9 bases are a match to TRBD1. The CDR3 length is 15 residues. Germline-derived CDR1 and CDR2 are SEHNR and FQNEAQ (reference sequence). The J segment lost 1 base and the V segment lost 6 bases, leaving 4 bases of the junction unmatched. Written as DNA, the CDR3 is TGTGCCAGCAGTTCACAGGGGGCATCTGGAAACACCATATATTTT. It encodes CASSSQGASGNTIYF.

The V and J genes are TRBV2 and TRBJ1-5; 7 bases agree with TRBD1. This CDR3 spans 13 amino acids. V lost 6 bases and J lost 4; bases outside the gene matches: 3. Germline V gene data show CDR1 as SNHLY and CDR2 as FYNNEI. CDR3 in DNA: TGTGCCAGCAGCCAGGGGGGTAATCAGCCCCAGCATTTT. Amino acids: CASSQGGNQPQHF.

The chain couples TRBV6-5 to TRBJ1-2; TRBD1 matches at 7 bases. The CDR3 is 15 amino acids. V lost 8 bases, J lost 6 bases, and 15 bases stayed unmatched. Germline-derived CDR1 and CDR2 are MNHEY and SVGAGI. In DNA, the CDR3 is TGTGCCAGCTGCCTTTCCGGGACAGAGCTTAATGGCTACACCTTC. Amino acid sequence: CASCLSGTELNGYTF.

The J gene is TRBJ1-1, the V gene TRBV28; 9 bases align to TRBD1. From germline, CDR1 is MDHEN and CDR2 SYDVKM. The CDR3 has 14 residues. Unmatched junction bases numbered 11, after V lost 11 bases and J lost 4 bases. CDR3 amino acids: CASVSTGGITEAFF. The CDR3 coding sequence is TGTGCCTCCGTTAGTACAGGGGGCATCACTGAAGCTTTCTTT.

V gene TRBV4-3 combines with J gene TRBJ1-1; D call uncertain. This CDR3 spans 13 amino acids. Trimming stripped 1 base from V and 2 bases from J, with 5 bases between. The germline V gene has CDR1 LGHNA and CDR2 YSLEER. In DNA, the CDR3 is TGCGCCAGCAGCCAAGCCAGAAACACTGAAGCTTTCTTT. Amino acid sequence: CASSQARNTEAFF.

The genes are TRBV5-4 and TRBJ2-1, with D possibly being TRBD2 (5 bases). This CDR3 comprises 12 residues. The germline V gene encodes CDR1 SGHNT and CDR2 YYREEE (reference sequence). V lost 10 bases and J lost 7, with 15 bases in between. This CDR3 reads CASSPNRNEQFF. The DNA of the CDR3 is TGTGCCTCTAGCCCTAATAGGAATGAGCAGTTCTTC. Together with reference TRBV5-4 and TRBJ2-1, the CDR3 gives the full variable domain: ETGVTQSPTHLIKTRGQQVTLRCSSQSGHNTVSWYQQALGQGPQFIFQYYREEENGRGNFPPRFSGLQFPNYSSELNVNALELDDSALYLCASSPNRNEQFFGPGTRLTVL.

This clone is classed as medium-sized (0.01 to 0.1%). The rearrangement uses TRBV29-1 and TRBJ2-1, with TRBD2 as a possible D gene (7 bases). This CDR3 has 15 residues. Germline-derived CDR1 and CDR2 are SQVTM and ANQGSEA. Between the trimmed V and J ends, which lost 1 base and 2 bases, there was a span of 12 bases. Here the CDR3 DNA reads TGCAGCGTTGAAGGCGGGGGCCAGGCCTACAATGAGCAGTTCTTC. Amino acids: CSVEGGGQAYNEQFF.

V gene TRBV9 combines with J gene TRBJ2-1, with 8 nucleotides matching TRBD2. CDR1 is SGDLS, CDR2 YYNGEE, per germline. The CDR3 sequence is 15 residues long. With 0 bases clipped from V and 9 bases from J, the junction kept 8 bases outside the gene matches. The DNA of the CDR3 is TGTGCCAGCAGCGTAGGACGGGAGGGCCCGGGTGAGCAGTTCTTC. This codes for CASSVGREGPGEQFF.

In its sample, this clone was seen a few times. The chain uses TRBV6-5 and TRBJ1-2; TRBD1 aligns across 9 bases. The CDR3 runs 12 residues. Germline V gene sequence: CDR1 MNHEY, CDR2 SVGAGI. V dropped 10 bases and J dropped 7; count of bases not matched to a gene: 7. CDR3 DNA sequence: TGTGCCATCTCTAACAGGGGGCTTGGCTACACCTTC. This codes for CAISNRGLGYTF.

The genes are TRBV7-2 and TRBJ1-1; 8 bases map to TRBD1. Trimming at V came to 6 bases and at J to 5 bases, leaving 5 bases not matched to a gene. In germline, CDR1 is SGHTA, CDR2 FQGNSA. The CDR3 consists of 13 residues. The CDR3 region has the DNA TGTGCCAGCAGTCAGGGGGCGGGGACTGAAGCTTTCTTT. This encodes CASSQGAGTEAFF.

This CDR3 reads CASSLVEGNEQFF. DNA for the CDR3: TGTGCCAGCAGCTTAGTTGAGGGCAATGAGCAGTTCTTC. The chain recombines TRBV7-2 with TRBJ2-1, with D maybe TRBD2 (5 bases). Germline loops: CDR1 SGHTA, CDR2 FQGNSA. The CDR3 length is 13 residues. Trimming left V 1 base short and J 6 bases short, with 7 bases between.